These 16 T cell receptor beta chains originate from one sample sequenced in a study of T cell responses to AZD1222 COVID-19 vaccine. The protocol was immunoSEQ multiplex PCR, while the TCRdb copy is restricted to in-frame clones and leaves out a portion. The sample lists more than 85,000 clones, approximately 89% occurring once. The material sequenced was peripheral blood, taken on day 0 of AZD1222 vaccination. The source of these receptors is an adult in good health.

The chain is built from TRBV5-8 and TRBJ2-3; D is uncertain. The CDR3 contains 13 residues. V gave up 6 bases and J gave up 6 bases, with 14 bases separating them. Germline-derived CDR1 and CDR2 are SGHTS and YDEGEE. The CDR3 protein is CASNLNKRDTQYF. DNA of the CDR3: TGTGCCAGCAACCTAAATAAAAGGGATACGCAGTATTTT. Variable domain in full (rest from reference TRBV5-8 and TRBJ2-3): EAGVTQSPTHLIKTRGQQATLRCSPISGHTSVYWYQQALGLGLQFLLWYDEGEERNRGNFPPRFSGRQFPNYSSELNVNALELEDSALYLCASNLNKRDTQYFGPGTRLTVL.

The chain recombines TRBV19 with TRBJ2-7, with 9 bases that match TRBD1. The V and J ends lost 5 bases and 6 bases, in that order; junction bases with no gene match: 11. The CDR3 consists of 15 residues. Germline-derived CDR1 and CDR2 are LNHDA and SQIVND (reference sequence). CDR3 amino acids: CASSSGQGAFSEQYF. The CDR3 DNA follows: TGTGCCAGTAGTTCGGGACAGGGAGCGTTCTCCGAGCAGTACTTC.

This chain uses TRBV5-1 with TRBJ2-3; no definite D call. Germline loops: CDR1 SGHRS, CDR2 YFSETQ. Trimming cost V 4 bases and J 2 bases, with 14 bases left between them. The CDR3 loop spans 15 amino acids. The CDR3 spells CASSPDGFPTDTQYF. For the CDR3, the DNA is TGCGCCAGCAGCCCGGACGGGTTCCCCACAGATACGCAGTATTTT.

The rearrangement joins TRBV28 to TRBJ2-2, with D unclear. The germline V gene encodes CDR1 MDHEN and CDR2 SYDVKM. Trimming took 6 bases from V and 2 from J, leaving 7 bases between them. This CDR3 is 13 amino acids long. CDR3 coding DNA: TGTGCCAGCAGGCAGATTAACACCGGGGAGCTGTTTTTT. The encoded protein is CASRQINTGELFF.

The genes are TRBV2 and TRBJ2-1, with TRBD2 matching over 12 bases. This CDR3 comprises 15 residues. Per germline, CDR1 SNHLY and CDR2 FYNNEI. After removal of 5 bases from V and 4 bases from J, the junction contained 3 bases not matched to a gene. Written as DNA, the CDR3 is TGTGCCAGCAGTCCAACTAGCGGGAGGTACAATGAGCAGTTCTTC. Protein sequence: CASSPTSGRYNEQFF.

The gene calls are TRBV21-1 and TRBJ2-7. TRBV21-1 corresponds to a pseudogene. The CDR3 sequence is 17 residues long. This CDR3 is CASSKRGRQWSSYEQYF. The CDR3 region has the DNA TGTGCCAGCAGCAAAAGGGGGAGGCAGTGGAGCTCCTACGAGCAGTACTTC.

This chain connects TRBV5-1 to TRBJ1-2; the D gene is possibly TRBD1 (5 bases). Germline CDR1 SGHRS, CDR2 YFSETQ. CDR3 length: 14 amino acids. V shed 0 bases and J shed 2 bases, with 8 bases lying between them. CDR3 nucleotide sequence: TGCGCCAGCAGCTTGGGGGGACGGAACTATGGCTACACCTTC. Protein sequence: CASSLGGRNYGYTF.

This clone was observed a handful of times. V gene TRBV20-1 combines with J gene TRBJ1-4, with no clear D. The CDR3 has 11 residues. From germline, CDR1 is DFQATT and CDR2 SNEGSKA (reference sequence). V was trimmed by 5 bases and J by 10 bases, leaving 11 bases between them. The CDR3, as DNA: TGCAGTGCTGCCCGAGAAGGAAAACTGTTTTTT. Its translation: CSAAREGKLFF.

The chain links TRBV5-1 to TRBJ1-1; possibly TRBD1 for D (5 bases). The CDR3 is 12 residues long. Germline V gene data show CDR1 as SGHRS and CDR2 as YFSETQ. V lost 7 bases and J lost 2, with 9 bases in between. The CDR3: CASGQGNTEAFF. The CDR3 DNA is TGCGCCAGCGGCCAGGGCAACACTGAAGCTTTCTTT.

The chain carries TRBV19 and TRBJ2-1, with D possibly called TRBD1 or TRBD2 (6 bases each). Germline values: CDR1 LNHDA, CDR2 SQIVND (reference sequence). The CDR3 is made up of 15 amino acids. The germline V and J ends were trimmed by 8 bases and 6 bases, with 20 bases remaining between them. The CDR3 nucleotides are TGTGCCAGTTCCCCCGGGACACGGGGGTTCAATGAGCAGTTCTTC. The encoded protein is CASSPGTRGFNEQFF. The entire variable domain, with the rest obtained from reference TRBV19 and TRBJ2-1, is as follows: DGGITQSPKYLFRKEGQNVTLSCEQNLNHDAMYWYRQDPGQGLRLIYYSQIVNDFQKGDIAEGYSVSREKKESFPLTVTSAQKNPTAFYLCASSPGTRGFNEQFFGPGTRLTVL.

The chain uses TRBV14 and TRBJ2-1, with 8 nucleotides matching TRBD2. The length of the CDR3 is 15 residues. Germline trimming cut 1 base from V and 6 bases from J; bases unmatched to any gene: 5. CDR1 SGHDN and CDR2 FVKESK come from the germline V gene. CDR3 coding DNA: TGTGCCAGCAGCCAAGTTTTTAGCGGGGCCAATGAGCAGTTCTTC. Encoded protein: CASSQVFSGANEQFF.

The V and J genes are TRBV7-8 and TRBJ1-5; D call uncertain. This CDR3 has 16 amino acids. V shed 3 bases and J shed 2 bases, with 14 bases lying between them. The V gene's germline CDR1 is SGHVS and CDR2 FQNEAQ. The CDR3 sequence: CASSFLPGVGNQPQHF. As DNA, the CDR3 is TGTGCCAGCAGCTTCCTCCCCGGGGTGGGCAATCAGCCCCAGCATTTT. The full variable domain, completed using reference TRBV7-8 and TRBJ1-5, is GAGVSQSPRYKVAKRGQDVALRCDPISGHVSLFWYQQALGQGPEFLTYFQNEAQLDKSGLPSDRFFAERPEGSVSTLKIQRTQQEDSAVYLCASSFLPGVGNQPQHFGDGTRLSIL.

V is TRBV6-5 and J is TRBJ1-5; 7 bases fit TRBD1. The CDR3 contains 12 residues. Germline V gene sequence: CDR1 MNHEY, CDR2 SVGAGI. With V trimmed by 6 bases and J by 5 bases, 1 base remained unmatched. The CDR3 spells CASSQGDQPQHF. CDR3 nucleotides: TGTGCCAGCAGCCAGGGGGATCAGCCCCAGCATTTT.

V is TRBV19 and J is TRBJ2-1; 15 nucleotides match TRBD2. V shed 6 bases, J shed 5 bases, and the junction held 8 bases outside the gene matches. CDR3 length: 17 amino acids. In germline, CDR1 is LNHDA, CDR2 SQIVND (reference sequence). The CDR3 DNA sequence: TGTGCCAGTAGACGGACTAGCGGGAGGGCCAGCGACAATGAGCAGTTCTTC. Its translation: CASRRTSGRASDNEQFF.

V gene TRBV6-4 combines with J gene TRBJ2-1; TRBD1 aligns across 7 bases. The CDR3 is 14 residues long. CDR1 and CDR2 from the germline V gene are MRHNA and SNTAGT. The V segment lost 7 bases and the J segment 0 bases; nucleotides outside the gene matches: 3. The DNA for the CDR3 is TGTGCCAGCAAAGGACAGGCCTCCTACAATGAGCAGTTCTTC. Its translation is CASKGQASYNEQFF.

This clone was seen more than once but under ten times. The chain employs TRBV3-1 (or the pseudogene TRBV3-2) and TRBJ2-7; 10 nucleotides match TRBD2. Losses at the gene ends were 3 bases for V and 6 bases for J; bases not matched to a gene: 8. The CDR3 runs 15 residues. Germline CDR1 is LGHDT and CDR2 is YNNKEL (reference sequence). This CDR3 is CASSQEAGGRAEQYF. CDR3 in DNA: TGTGCCAGCAGCCAGGAAGCGGGAGGGCGGGCCGAGCAGTACTTC.